The T cell receptor (beta chain) described here comes from a study of regulatory T cells in long-lasting Graves disease. Time point meaning: persistent/refractory GD, antithyroid drugs over 5 years with positive TRAb. PBMC-extracted RNA yielded the TCR library. Graves' disease diagnoses used American Thyroid Association guidelines. This clonotype was picked up many times. Both iRepertoire HTBI primers and Arm-PCR of CDR3 regions were used to build the TCR beta libraries. TCRdb analysed the multiplex PCR reads with MiXCR anew, one entry per CDR3 protein. The sample includes some 300,000 distinct CDR3 sequences, around 23% of them seen just once. Trimming took off 7 bases at V and 0 bases at J, with 12 bases between the two ends. Germline V CDR1 and CDR2: GTSNPN, SVGIG (reference sequence). CDR3 length: 13 amino acids.

The sample in question was peripheral blood mononuclear cells (PBMCs), obtained when the disease was refractory, from a patient treated with antithyroid drugs. The clonotype was recovered from a female donor with Graves disease. The chain joins TRBV30 to TRBJ1-2; D unresolved. The CDR3 loop reads CASSSTANYGYTF. CDR3 nucleotide sequence: TGTGCCTCCTCCTCTACTGCTAACTATGGCTACACCTTC. Variable domain in full (rest from reference TRBV30 and TRBJ1-2): SQTIHQWPATLVQPVGSPLSLECTVEGTSNPNLYWYRQAAGRGLQLLFYSVGIGQISSEVPQNLSASRPQDRQFILSSKKLLLSDSGFYLCASSSTANYGYTFGSGTRLTVV.